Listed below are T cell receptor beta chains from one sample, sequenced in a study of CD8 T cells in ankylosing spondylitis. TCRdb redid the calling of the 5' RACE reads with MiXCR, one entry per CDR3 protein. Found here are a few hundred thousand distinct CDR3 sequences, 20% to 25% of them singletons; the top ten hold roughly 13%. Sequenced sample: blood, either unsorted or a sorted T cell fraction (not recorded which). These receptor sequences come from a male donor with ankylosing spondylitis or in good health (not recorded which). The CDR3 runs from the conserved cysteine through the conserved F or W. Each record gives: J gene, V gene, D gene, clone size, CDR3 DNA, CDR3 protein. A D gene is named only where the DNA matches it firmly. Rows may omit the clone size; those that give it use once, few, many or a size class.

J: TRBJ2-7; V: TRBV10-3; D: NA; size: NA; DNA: TGTGCCACCAGAGGACCCGCATCCTACGAGCAGTACTTC; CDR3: CATRGPASYEQYF
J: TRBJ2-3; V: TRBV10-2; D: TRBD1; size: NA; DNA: TGCGCCAGCAGTGGTTTCGGGACAGGGGGGACAGATACGCAGTATTTT; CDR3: CASSGFGTGGTDTQYF
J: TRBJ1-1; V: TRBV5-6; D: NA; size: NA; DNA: TGTGCCAGCAGCTTGGGGCCCGTATGGGGAGAAGCTTTCTTT; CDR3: CASSLGPVWGEAFF
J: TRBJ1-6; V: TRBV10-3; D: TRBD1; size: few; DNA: TGTGCCATCAGTGAGTTCGGACAGGGGAATTCACCCCTCCACTTT; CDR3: CAISEFGQGNSPLHF
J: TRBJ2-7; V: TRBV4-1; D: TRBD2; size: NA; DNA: TGCGCCAGCAGCCAAACGGGCGGGGGTGTCTCCTACGAGCAGTACTTC; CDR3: CASSQTGGGVSYEQYF
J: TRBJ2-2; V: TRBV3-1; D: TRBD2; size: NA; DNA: TGTGCCAGCAGCCAATTAGCGGGAAACACCGGGGAGCTGTTTTTT; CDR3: CASSQLAGNTGELFF
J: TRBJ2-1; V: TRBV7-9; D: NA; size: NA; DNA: TGTGCCAGCAGCTTATCCAACAACAATGAGCAGTTCTTC; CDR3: CASSLSNNNEQFF
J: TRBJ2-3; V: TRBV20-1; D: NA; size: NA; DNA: TGCAGTGCACGAGGACCGAACACAGATACGCAGTATTTT; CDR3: CSARGPNTDTQYF
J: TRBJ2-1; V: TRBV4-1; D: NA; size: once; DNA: TGCGCCAGCAGACCCGGACAGAGCTCCTACAATGAGCAGTTCTTC; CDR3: CASRPGQSSYNEQFF
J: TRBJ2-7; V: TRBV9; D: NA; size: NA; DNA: TGTGCCAGCAGCGACCGCGCTGGGGCAGCTAGGGACTACGAGCAGTACTTC; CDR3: CASSDRAGAARDYEQYF
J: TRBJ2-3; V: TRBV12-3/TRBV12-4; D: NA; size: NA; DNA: TGTGCCAGCAGTTTAGACGGGTGGGGGCAGTATTTT; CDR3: CASSLDGWGQYF
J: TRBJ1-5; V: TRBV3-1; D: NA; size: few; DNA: TGTGCCACCCCTACCCGGCGGGCGGTGGATCAGCCCCAGCATTTT; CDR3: CATPTRRAVDQPQHF
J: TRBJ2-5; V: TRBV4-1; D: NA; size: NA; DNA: TGCGCCAGCAGCCAAGATCGAGAGGGAGAGACCCAGTACTTC; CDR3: CASSQDREGETQYF
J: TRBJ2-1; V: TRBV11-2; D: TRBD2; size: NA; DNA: TGTGCCAGCAGCTATGGTAGCGGGGGGGCCTCCTACAATGAGCAGTTCTTC; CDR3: CASSYGSGGASYNEQFF
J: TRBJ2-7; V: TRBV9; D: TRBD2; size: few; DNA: TGTGCCAGCAGCGGACTAGCGGCCGGGTACGAGCAGTACTTC; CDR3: CASSGLAAGYEQYF
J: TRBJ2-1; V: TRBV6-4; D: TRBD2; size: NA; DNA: TGTGCCAGCAGTGAGGCAGCGGGGGATTACAATGAGCAGTTCTTC; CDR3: CASSEAAGDYNEQFF
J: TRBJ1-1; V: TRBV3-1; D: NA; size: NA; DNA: TGTGCCAGCAGCCCAGAGGGATGGGGTAACACTGAAGCTTTCTTT; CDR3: CASSPEGWGNTEAFF
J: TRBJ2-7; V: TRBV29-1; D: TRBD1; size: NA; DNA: TGCAGCGCTCGGACAGGCGGCTACGAGCAGTACTTC; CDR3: CSARTGGYEQYF
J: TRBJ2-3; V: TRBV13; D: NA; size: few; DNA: TGTGCCAGCAGCTTAGCGGGGATACCAGATACGCAGTATTTT; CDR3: CASSLAGIPDTQYF
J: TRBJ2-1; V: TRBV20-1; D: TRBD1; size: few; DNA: TGCAGTGCCGGGACAGGGAACTACAATGAGCAGTTCTTC; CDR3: CSAGTGNYNEQFF
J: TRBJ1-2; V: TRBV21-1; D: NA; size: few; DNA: TGTGCCAGCAGCAAAGTTGGCACGGCCCCTAGCTATGGCTACACCTTC; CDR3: CASSKVGTAPSYGYTF
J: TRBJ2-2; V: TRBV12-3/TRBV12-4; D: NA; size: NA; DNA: TGTGCCAGCAGTCCGAGACAGCACACCGGGGAGCTGTTTTTT; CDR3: CASSPRQHTGELFF
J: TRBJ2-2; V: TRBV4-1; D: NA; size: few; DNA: TGCGCCAGTCAGACCCACACCGGGGAGCTGTTTTTT; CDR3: CASQTHTGELFF
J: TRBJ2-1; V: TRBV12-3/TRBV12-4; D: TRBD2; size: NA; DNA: TGTGCCAGCAGTTTCGACCCCCTAGCGGGGGGCCGGGTTGAGCAGTTCTTC; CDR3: CASSFDPLAGGRVEQFF
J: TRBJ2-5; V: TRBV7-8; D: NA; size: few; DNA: TGTGCCAGCAGCTTAGGGTCAGGGCTCTTAAGAGAGACCCAGTACTTC; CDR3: CASSLGSGLLRETQYF
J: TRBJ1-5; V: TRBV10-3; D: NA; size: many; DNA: TGTGCCATCAGTGAGTCCGACAGCCTAAATCAGCCCCAGCATTTT; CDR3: CAISESDSLNQPQHF
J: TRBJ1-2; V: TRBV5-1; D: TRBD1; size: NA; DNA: TGCGCCAGCAGCTTGGCCGCGGACAGGGCTTATGGCTACACCTTC; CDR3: CASSLAADRAYGYTF
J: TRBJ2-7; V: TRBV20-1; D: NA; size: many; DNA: TGCAGTGCTAGAATGGTCAGCTCCTACGAGCAGTACTTC; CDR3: CSARMVSSYEQYF